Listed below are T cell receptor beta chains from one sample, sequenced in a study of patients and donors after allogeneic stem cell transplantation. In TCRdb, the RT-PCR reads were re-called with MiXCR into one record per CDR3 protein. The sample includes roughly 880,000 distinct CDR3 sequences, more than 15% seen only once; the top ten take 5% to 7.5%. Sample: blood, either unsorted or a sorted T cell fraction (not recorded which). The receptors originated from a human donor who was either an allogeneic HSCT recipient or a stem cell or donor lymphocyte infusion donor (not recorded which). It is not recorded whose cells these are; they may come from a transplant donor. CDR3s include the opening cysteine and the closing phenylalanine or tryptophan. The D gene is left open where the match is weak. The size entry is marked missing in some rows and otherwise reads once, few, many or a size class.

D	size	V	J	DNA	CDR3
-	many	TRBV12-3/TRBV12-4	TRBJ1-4	TGTGCCAGCAGTTTAAGAAAGGGCCGGGAAAAACTGTTTTTT	CASSLRKGREKLFF
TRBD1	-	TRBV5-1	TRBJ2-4	TGCGCCAGCAGCCCGGGACAGATAAAGGAAAGTCAGTACTTC	CASSPGQIKESQYF
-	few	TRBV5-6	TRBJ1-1	TGTGCCAGCAGCCCCGGCCCATCAGTGAACACTGAAGCTTTCTTT	CASSPGPSVNTEAFF
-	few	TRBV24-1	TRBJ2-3	TGTGCCACCAGAGAGACATCAGGTACGCAGTATTTT	CATRETSGTQYF
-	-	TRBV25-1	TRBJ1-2	TGTGCCAGCAGTCGGTCCGGGAAGAGCTATGGCTACACCTTC	CASSRSGKSYGYTF
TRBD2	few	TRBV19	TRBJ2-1	TGTGCCAGTAGTATAGTTAGCGGGAGGGCCAATGAGCAGTTCTTC	CASSIVSGRANEQFF
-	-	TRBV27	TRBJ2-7	TGTGCCAGCGGGAGCCCTATGGGCTACGAGCAGTACTTC	CASGSPMGYEQYF
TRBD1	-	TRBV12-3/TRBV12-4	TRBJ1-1	TGTGCCAGCAAGGGACAGGGGTATAAAGCTTTCTTT	CASKGQGYKAFF
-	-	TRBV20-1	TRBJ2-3	TGCAGTGCTCCCGTGCATACCGGGGATACGCAGTATTTT	CSAPVHTGDTQYF
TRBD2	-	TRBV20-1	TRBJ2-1	TGCAGTGCAAAGGGACTATACAATGAGCAGTTCTTC	CSAKGLYNEQFF
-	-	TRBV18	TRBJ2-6	TGTGCCAGCCGAAACTTCACGCCTGGGGGTTTTGGGGCCAACGTCCTGACTTTC	CASRNFTPGGFGANVLTF
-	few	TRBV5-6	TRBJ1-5	TGTGCCAGCAGCTCCGGGGCCGATTTTGATCAGCCCCAGCATTTT	CASSSGADFDQPQHF
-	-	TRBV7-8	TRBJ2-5	TGTGCCAGCAGCCGCTCTTCCATAAAGAGCCAGTACTTC	CASSRSSIKSQYF
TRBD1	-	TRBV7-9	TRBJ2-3	TGTGCCAGCAGCTTACCGACAGGGGGCGCATCCGATACGCAGTATTTT	CASSLPTGGASDTQYF
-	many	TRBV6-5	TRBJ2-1	TGTGCCAGCAGTTACGGGGGTGACTCCTACAATGAGCAGTTCTTC	CASSYGGDSYNEQFF
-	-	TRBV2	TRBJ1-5	TGTGCCAGCGGAGAATCATTTAGCAATCAGCCCCAGCATTTT	CASGESFSNQPQHF
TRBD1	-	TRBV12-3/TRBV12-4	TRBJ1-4	TGTGCCAGCAGTCGAACAGGGGGCGCGGATGAAAAACTGTTTTTT	CASSRTGGADEKLFF
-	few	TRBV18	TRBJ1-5	TGTGCCAGCTCCCCCCAGGGGTCGGGCAATCAGCCCCAGCATTTT	CASSPQGSGNQPQHF
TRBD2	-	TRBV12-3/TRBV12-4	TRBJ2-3	TGTGCCAGCTCCGGCGGGGGGGCCAAGGATACGCAGTATTTT	CASSGGGAKDTQYF
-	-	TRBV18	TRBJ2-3	TGTGCCAGCTCACCGCCTGACAGGCCCTACACAGATACGCAGTATTTT	CASSPPDRPYTDTQYF
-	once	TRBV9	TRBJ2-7	TGTGCCAGCAGCGTAGTACCGGGAGAGCAGTACTTC	CASSVVPGEQYF
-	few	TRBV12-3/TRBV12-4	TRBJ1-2	TGTGCCAGCAGTTTTGGCACAGACCGCTATGGCTACACCTTC	CASSFGTDRYGYTF
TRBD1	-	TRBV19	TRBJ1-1	TGTGCAAGTACGGCAGACAGGGATCGAAACACTGAAGCTTTCTTT	CASTADRDRNTEAFF
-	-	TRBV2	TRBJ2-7	TGTGCCGTGGGACTGGACGTCTCCTACGAGCAGTACTTC	CAVGLDVSYEQYF
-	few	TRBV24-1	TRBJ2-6	TGTGCCACCAGTCCGTCTGGGGCCAACGTCCTGACTTTC	CATSPSGANVLTF
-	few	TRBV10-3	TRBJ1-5	TGTGCCATCAGTGAAGAGTTAGGAGATCAGCCCCAGCATTTT	CAISEELGDQPQHF
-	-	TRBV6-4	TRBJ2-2	TGTGCCAGCAGTGGAGGGGTTCACGCGAACACCGGGGAGCTGTTTTTT	CASSGGVHANTGELFF
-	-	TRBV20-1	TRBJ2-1	TGCAGTGCTTTGGACAGAATTCAACATAACAATGAGCAGTTCTTC	CSALDRIQHNNEQFF
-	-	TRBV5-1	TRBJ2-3	TGCGCCAGCAGCCCCACTCCGGGACACAGCACAGATACGCAGTATTTT	CASSPTPGHSTDTQYF
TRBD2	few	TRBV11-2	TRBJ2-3	TGTGCCAGCAGCTACCGACCCTCGAGACTAGCGGGGGTCACAGATACGCAGTATTTT	CASSYRPSRLAGVTDTQYF
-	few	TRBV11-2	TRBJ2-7	TGTGCCAGCAGCTTAGTGGCGGGATCCGCTTCTAACTACGAGCAGTACTTC	CASSLVAGSASNYEQYF
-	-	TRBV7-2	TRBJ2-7	TGTGCCAGCAGCTTAGGGTTGAGGAGCTCCTACGAGCAGTACTTC	CASSLGLRSSYEQYF
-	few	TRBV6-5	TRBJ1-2	TGTGCCAGCAGTTACTCACAGGGAGTAGACTATGGCTACACCTTC	CASSYSQGVDYGYTF
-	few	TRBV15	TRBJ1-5	TGTGCCACCAGCAACGGACAAAGAGGCAATCAGCCCCAGCATTTT	CATSNGQRGNQPQHF
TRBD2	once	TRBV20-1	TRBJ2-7	TGCAGTGCTAGAGATTTAGCGGGGTTCCTCTACGAGCAGTACTTC	CSARDLAGFLYEQYF
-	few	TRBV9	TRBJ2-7	TGTGCCAGCAGCGCCCGGGACACCCGAGGCGAGCAGTACTTC	CASSARDTRGEQYF
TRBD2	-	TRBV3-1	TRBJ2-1	TGTGCCAGCAGGAGTCTAGCGGGAGTAAATGAGCAGTTCTTC	CASRSLAGVNEQFF
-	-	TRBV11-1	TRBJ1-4	TGTGCCAGCAGCCGGTCCGGGACGATGACGGAAAAACTGTTTTTT	CASSRSGTMTEKLFF
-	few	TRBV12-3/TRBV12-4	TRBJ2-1	TGTGCCAGCAGTTTATTCGGGTGGGGGCCTTACAATGAGCAGTTCTTC	CASSLFGWGPYNEQFF
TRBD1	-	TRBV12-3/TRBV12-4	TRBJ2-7	TGTGCCAGCAGTGACACAGGGGGCGCGTCCTACGAGCAGTACTTC	CASSDTGGASYEQYF
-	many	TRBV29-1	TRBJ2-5	TGCAGCGTTTCGGAGACCCAGTACTTC	CSVSETQYF
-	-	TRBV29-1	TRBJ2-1	TGCAGCGTTGAAGATTGGGGGGTCAATGAGCAGTTCTTC	CSVEDWGVNEQFF